Presented here are 18 T cell receptor beta chains from one specimen sequenced in a study of breast tumors, draining lymph nodes, adjacent tissues. A single record per CDR3 protein comes from TCRdb applying MiXCR to the multiplex PCR reads. This sample has around 130,000 distinct CDR3 sequences, with about 31% found just once. Axillary draining lymph nodes of breast cancer patients supplied the node samples. Sequencing was performed on axillary lymph node tissue. These receptors all stem from a female donor with breast cancer. Some clones in this sample may be carry-over from other donors' samples.

The chain is built from TRBV12-3 or TRBV12-4 and TRBJ1-6; TRBD1 matches at 7 bases. The V segment lost 6 bases and the J segment 13 bases; nucleotides outside the gene matches: 15. The CDR3 consists of 15 residues. The CDR3, as DNA: TGTGCCAGCAGCATAGTGGGACAGCCTTTTTCGCCCCTCCACTTT. It translates to CASSIVGQPFSPLHF.

This clonotype appeared many times. V and J are TRBV15 and TRBJ2-1; 10 bases fit TRBD2. The germline V gene encodes CDR1 LNHNV and CDR2 YYDKDF (reference sequence). CDR3 length equals 15 residues. V shed 1 base, J shed 9 bases, and the junction held 6 bases outside the gene matches. This chain's CDR3 is CATSRGSGGLGEQFF. The CDR3 region has the DNA TGTGCCACCAGCAGAGGTAGCGGGGGGCTGGGTGAGCAGTTCTTC.

With regard to this clonotype: A much larger clone sits a single nucleotide away, making a read error possible. The V gene is TRBV3-1, the J gene TRBJ2-2, with D maybe TRBD2 (5 bases). Trimming pared 2 bases from V and 2 bases from J, leaving 12 bases between. Germline V gene lookup returns CDR1 LGHDT and CDR2 YNNKEL (reference sequence). CDR3 length: 16 amino acids. The CDR3 sequence is CASSQNIGVNTGELFF. DNA for the CDR3: TGTGCCAGCAGCCAAAACATCGGGGTCAACACCGGGGAGCTGTTTTTT.

This clonotype was picked up many times. V gene TRBV6-2 or TRBV6-3 combines with J gene TRBJ2-3, with TRBD2 as a possible D gene (5 bases). V lost 10 bases and J lost 0, with 11 bases in between. The CDR3 runs 13 residues. Germline lookup yields CDR1 MNHEY and CDR2 SVGEGT. CDR3 bases: TGTGCCACCCGACGGGGTAGCACAGATACGCAGTATTTT. It specifies CATRRGSTDTQYF.

This clonotype has ten or more counts. The J gene is TRBJ1-2, the V gene TRBV6-2 or TRBV6-3, with 7 bases identical to TRBD1. The length of the CDR3 is 15 residues. Per the germline V gene, CDR1 is MNHEY and CDR2 is SVGEGT. The V segment lost 7 bases and the J segment 1 base; nucleotides outside the gene matches: 9. CDR3 in DNA: TGTGCCAGCATAGGACGGGGACAGCATAACTATGGCTACACCTTC. This codes for CASIGRGQHNYGYTF.

The chain couples TRBV9 to TRBJ1-3; D is ambiguous. CDR3 length: 16 residues. Germline CDR1 SGDLS, CDR2 YYNGEE. Deletions cut 3 bases from V and 3 bases from J, with 16 bases between. The CDR3 is CASSGSPGRNGNTIYF. The DNA of the CDR3 is TGTGCCAGCAGCGGATCCCCCGGGAGGAATGGAAACACCATATATTTT.

This clonotype was recorded at least ten times. This chain joins TRBV18 and TRBJ2-3; D possibly corresponds to TRBD2 (5 bases). Germline-derived CDR1 and CDR2 are KGHSH and LQKENI. This CDR3 spans 15 amino acids. V shed 0 bases and J shed 1 base, with 8 bases lying between them. The CDR3 sequence: CASSPPGSGTDTQYF. CDR3 DNA sequence: TGTGCCAGCTCACCACCGGGTAGCGGCACAGATACGCAGTATTTT.

Concerning this clonotype itself: A read error may be the cause here, since a much bigger clone is one base away. V and J are TRBV6-1 and TRBJ2-3; maybe TRBD2 (6 bases). This CDR3 spans 14 amino acids. The V gene's germline CDR1 is MNHNS and CDR2 SASEGT. Written as DNA, the CDR3 is TGTGCCAGCAGCCCCGGGGGAGGCACAGCTACGCAGTATTTT. This gives the protein CASSPGGGTATQYF.

The chain recombines TRBV6-5 with TRBJ2-7; 9 nucleotides line up with TRBD1. The CDR3 is 16 residues long. The V gene's germline CDR1 is MNHEY and CDR2 SVGAGI. Trimming removed 5 bases from V and 1 base from J; junction bases left unmatched: 9. CDR3 DNA sequence: TGTGCCAGCAGTCAGTCGGGACAGGGTGCATCCTACGAGCAGTACTTC. It is translated as CASSQSGQGASYEQYF.

The rearrangement links TRBV9 to TRBJ1-1; TRBD1 might be the D (5 bases). Trimming cost V 0 bases and J 1 base, with 13 bases left between them. The germline CDR1 and CDR2 sequences are SGDLS and YYNGEE. The CDR3 is made up of 16 amino acids. CDR3 sequence: CASSVGIVGGNTEAFF. Written as DNA, the CDR3 is TGTGCCAGCAGCGTAGGGATCGTGGGGGGGAACACTGAAGCTTTCTTT.

This clonotype was found many times. The chain couples TRBV20-1 to TRBJ2-3, with 13 nucleotides matching TRBD2. J was trimmed by 1 base and V by 5 bases; bases with no gene match: 9. This CDR3 is built from 17 residues. CDR1 DFQATT and CDR2 SNEGSKA come from the germline V gene (reference sequence). In nucleotides, the CDR3 is TGCAGTGCTCCACGAAGCGGACTAGCGGGGGGCACAGATACGCAGTATTTT. Translated, it gives CSAPRSGLAGGTDTQYF.

The sample holds many counts of this clonotype. V gene TRBV5-6 combines with J gene TRBJ1-2; no clear D gene. CDR1 is SGHDT and CDR2 is YYEEEE in the germline V gene. V was shortened by 0 bases and J by 4 bases, with 7 bases between the two germline ends. The CDR3 length is 13 residues. In DNA, the CDR3 is TGTGCCAGCAGCTTGGAGATGTCCTATGGCTACACCTTC. Translating gives CASSLEMSYGYTF.

This clonotype showed up many times. V and J are TRBV5-6 and TRBJ2-5; no clear D. The germline CDR1 and CDR2 sequences are SGHDT and YYEEEE. This CDR3 has 11 residues. V lost 3 bases to trimming and J lost 5 bases, with 5 bases between them. CDR3 in DNA: TGTGCCAGCAGCTCTGGGGAGACCCAGTACTTC. Translated, it gives CASSSGETQYF. The variable domain in full, completed from reference TRBV5-6 and TRBJ2-5, reads DAGVTQSPTHLIKTRGQQVTLRCSPKSGHDTVSWYQQALGQGPQFIFQYYEEEERQRGNFPDRFSGHQFPNYSSELNVNALLLGDSALYLCASSSGETQYFGPGTRLLVL.

The chain combines TRBV20-1 with TRBJ1-6, with D possibly matching TRBD1 (6 bases). V shed 3 bases and J shed 0 bases, with 15 bases lying between them. Germline assignment: CDR1 DFQATT and CDR2 SNEGSKA (reference sequence). The CDR3 extends over 17 amino acids. CDR3 in DNA: TGCAGTGCTAGGACTAGGGGGGCTAACTCCTATAATTCACCCCTCCACTTT. This translates into CSARTRGANSYNSPLHF.

In regard to this clonotype: No conserved phenylalanine or tryptophan is present at the end of the CDR3, so a read error is the likely explanation. The limits of the CDR3 on the DNA are not certain, so only TCRdb's listed CDR3 is given. V is TRBV2 and J is TRBJ1-4. The CDR3 adds up to 11 amino acids, both ends counted. Germline assignment: CDR1 SNHLY and CDR2 FYNNEI. The CDR3 sequence is CASFTLKQANY.

This clonotype showed up many times. The chain joins TRBV10-3 to TRBJ1-2, with TRBD1 identical over 9 bases. The CDR3 is made up of 14 amino acids. Germline V gives CDR1 ENHRY, CDR2 SYGVKD. V gave up 7 bases and J gave up 5 bases; unmatched junction bases: 8. Here the CDR3 reads CAINRGQGRYGYTF. The CDR3 DNA reads as TGTGCCATCAACCGGGGACAGGGCAGGTATGGCTACACCTTC.

This clonotype was seen repeatedly, ten times or more. At one end the junction does not follow the germline gene, possibly because of a read error. The J gene is TRBJ2-2, the V gene TRBV5-4, with TRBD2 as a possible D gene (5 bases). CDR1 is SGHNT and CDR2 is YYREEE in the germline V gene (reference sequence). The CDR3 runs to 16 residues. The DNA of the CDR3 is TGTGCCAGCAGCCGGGGTGGCGTCAAGAACATCGGGGAGCTGTTTTTT. It yields the protein CASSRGGVKNIGELFF. Combining the CDR3 with reference TRBV5-4 and TRBJ2-2 gives the whole variable domain ETGVTQSPTHLIKTRGQQVTLRCSSQSGHNTVSWYQQALGQGPQFIFQYYREEENGRGNFPPRFSGLQFPNYSSELNVNALELDDSALYLCASSRGGVKNIGELFFGEGSRLTVL.

The chain has TRBV5-6 and TRBJ1-1, with D perhaps matching TRBD1 (6 bases). CDR1 SGHDT and CDR2 YYEEEE come from the germline V gene. Deletions cut 8 bases from V and 1 base from J, with 18 bases between. The CDR3 runs 15 residues. The CDR3 loop is CASTPWGRGNTEAFF. The DNA of the CDR3 is TGTGCCAGTACCCCCTGGGGGCGCGGGAACACTGAAGCTTTCTTT.